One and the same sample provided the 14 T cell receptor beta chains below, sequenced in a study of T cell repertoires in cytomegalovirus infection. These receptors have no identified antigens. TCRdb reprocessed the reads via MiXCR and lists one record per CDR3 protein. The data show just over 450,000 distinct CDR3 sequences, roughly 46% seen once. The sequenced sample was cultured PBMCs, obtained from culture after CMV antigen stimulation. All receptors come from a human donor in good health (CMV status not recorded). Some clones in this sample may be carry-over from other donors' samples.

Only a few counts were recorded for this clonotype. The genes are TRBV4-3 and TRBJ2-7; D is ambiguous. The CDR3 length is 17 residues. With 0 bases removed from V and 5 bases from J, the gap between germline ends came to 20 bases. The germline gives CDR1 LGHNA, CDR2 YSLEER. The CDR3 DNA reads TGCGCCAGCAGCCAAGATCTTGCTGGGCCCGGGTTGAACGAGCAGTACTTC. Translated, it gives CASSQDLAGPGLNEQYF.

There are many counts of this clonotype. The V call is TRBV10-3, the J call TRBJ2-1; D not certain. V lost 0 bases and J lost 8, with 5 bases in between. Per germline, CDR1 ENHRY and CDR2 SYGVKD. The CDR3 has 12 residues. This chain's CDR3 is CAISESSHEQFF. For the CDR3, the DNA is TGTGCCATCAGTGAGTCGAGTCATGAGCAGTTCTTC.

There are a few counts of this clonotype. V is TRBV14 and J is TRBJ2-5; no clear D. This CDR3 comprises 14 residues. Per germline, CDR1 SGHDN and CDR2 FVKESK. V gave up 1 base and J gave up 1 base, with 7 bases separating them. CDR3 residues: CASSQASFQETQYF. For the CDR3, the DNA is TGTGCCAGCAGCCAAGCATCTTTCCAAGAGACCCAGTACTTC.

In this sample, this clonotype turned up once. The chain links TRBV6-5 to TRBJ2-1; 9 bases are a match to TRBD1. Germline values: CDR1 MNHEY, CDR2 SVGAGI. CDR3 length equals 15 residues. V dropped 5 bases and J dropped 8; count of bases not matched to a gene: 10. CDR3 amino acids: CASSPPGQGKDEQFF. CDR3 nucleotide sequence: TGTGCCAGCAGTCCTCCGGGACAGGGAAAGGATGAGCAGTTCTTC.

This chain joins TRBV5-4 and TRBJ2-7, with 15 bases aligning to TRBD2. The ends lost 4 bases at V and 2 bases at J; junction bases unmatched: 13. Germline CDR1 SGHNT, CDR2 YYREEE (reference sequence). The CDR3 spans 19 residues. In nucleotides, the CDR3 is TGTGCCAGCAGCCCGCCCGGGACTAGCGGGAGGTCGGGGCCCTACGAGCAGTACTTC. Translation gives CASSPPGTSGRSGPYEQYF.

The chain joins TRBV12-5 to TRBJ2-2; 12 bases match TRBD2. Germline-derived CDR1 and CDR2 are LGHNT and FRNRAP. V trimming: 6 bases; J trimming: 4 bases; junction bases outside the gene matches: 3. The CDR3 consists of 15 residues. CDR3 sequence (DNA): TGTGCTAGTGGCCAACTAGCGGGAGGCACCGGGGAGCTGTTTTTT. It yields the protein CASGQLAGGTGELFF.

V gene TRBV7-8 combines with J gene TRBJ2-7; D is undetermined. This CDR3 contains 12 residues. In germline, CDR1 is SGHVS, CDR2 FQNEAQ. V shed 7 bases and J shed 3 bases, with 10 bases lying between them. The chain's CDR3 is CASMDGDYEQYF. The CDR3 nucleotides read TGTGCCAGCATGGACGGAGACTACGAGCAGTACTTC.

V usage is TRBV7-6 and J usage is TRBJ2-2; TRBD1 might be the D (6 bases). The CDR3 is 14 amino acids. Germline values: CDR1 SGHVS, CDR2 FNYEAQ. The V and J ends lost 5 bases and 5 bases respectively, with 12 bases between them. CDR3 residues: CASSISQGTGELFF. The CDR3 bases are TGTGCCAGCAGCATCTCACAGGGAACCGGGGAGCTGTTTTTT. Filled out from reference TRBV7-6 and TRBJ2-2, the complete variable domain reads GAGVSQSPRYKVTKRGQDVALRCDPISGHVSLYWYRQALGQGPEFLTYFNYEAQQDKSGLPNDRFSAERPEGSISTLTIQRTEQRDSAMYRCASSISQGTGELFFGEGSRLTVL.

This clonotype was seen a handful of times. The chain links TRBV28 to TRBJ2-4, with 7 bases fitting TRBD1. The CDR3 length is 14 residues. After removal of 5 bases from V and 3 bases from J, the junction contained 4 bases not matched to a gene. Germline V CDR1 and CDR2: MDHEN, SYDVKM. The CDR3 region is CASSPRDSKNIQYF. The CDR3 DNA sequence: TGTGCCAGCAGTCCCCGGGACAGCAAAAACATTCAGTACTTC.

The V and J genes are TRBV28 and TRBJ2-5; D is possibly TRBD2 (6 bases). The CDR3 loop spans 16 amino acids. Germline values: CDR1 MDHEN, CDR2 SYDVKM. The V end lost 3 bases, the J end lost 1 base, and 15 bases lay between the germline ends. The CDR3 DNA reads TGTGCCAGCAGTTTCTGGGACTCCCGCGCCCAAGAGACCCAGTACTTC. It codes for CASSFWDSRAQETQYF.

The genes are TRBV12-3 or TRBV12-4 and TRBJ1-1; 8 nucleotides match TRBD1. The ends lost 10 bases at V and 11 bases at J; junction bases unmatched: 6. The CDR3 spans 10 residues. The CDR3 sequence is CANGQGWAFF. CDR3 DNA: TGTGCCAACGGACAGGGCTGGGCTTTCTTT.

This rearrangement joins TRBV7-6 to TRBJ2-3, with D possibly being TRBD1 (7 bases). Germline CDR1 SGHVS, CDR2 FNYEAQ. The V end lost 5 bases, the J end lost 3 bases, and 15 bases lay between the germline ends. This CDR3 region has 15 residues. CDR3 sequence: CASSPQGGGTDTQYF. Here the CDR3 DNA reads TGTGCCAGCAGCCCTCAGGGGGGAGGAACAGATACGCAGTATTTT.

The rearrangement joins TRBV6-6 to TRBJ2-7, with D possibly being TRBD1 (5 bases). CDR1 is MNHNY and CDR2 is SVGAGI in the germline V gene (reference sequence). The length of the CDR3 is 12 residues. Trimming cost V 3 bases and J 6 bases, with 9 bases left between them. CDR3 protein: CASSYSGIEQYF. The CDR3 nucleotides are TGTGCCAGCAGTTATTCAGGGATCGAGCAGTACTTC.

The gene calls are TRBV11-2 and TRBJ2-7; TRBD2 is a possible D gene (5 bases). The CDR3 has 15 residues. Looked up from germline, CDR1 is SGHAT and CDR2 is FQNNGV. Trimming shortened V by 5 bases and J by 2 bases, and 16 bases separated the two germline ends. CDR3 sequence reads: CASSGSRTLAYEQYF. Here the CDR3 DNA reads TGTGCCAGCAGCGGTAGCCGGACTTTGGCCTACGAGCAGTACTTC.